The T cell receptor beta chain described here comes from a study of cytomegalovirus exposure and HLA in healthy donors. Study-level findings and limits: In vitro work confirmed that three CMV-associated chains recognize CMV antigens. Most observed TCR sequences were rare, whereas some public TCRs were detected in many donors. The study reported that TCR beta sequences accurately predicted HLA-A and HLA-B alleles in most subjects.

A remark on this clone: What it recognizes is unknown. Germline is not matched at one junction end, which may reflect a read error.

Germline values: CDR1 MNHEY, CDR2 SMNVEV (reference sequence). The CDR3 runs 14 residues. The PCR contained 60 Vbeta and 13 Jbeta primers. Assay used: immunoSEQ multiplex PCR; TCRdb lists only in-frame clones, some missing. The data contain 110,000 to 150,000 clones, about two thirds of them singletons. Sequencing was performed on PBMCs. The rearrangement links TRBV27 to TRBJ2-7, with unresolved D. The receptor's source is a man aged 40-49 years in good health and CMV-seronegative. CDR3 protein: CASSLYGMESPTDF. The CDR3, as DNA: TGTGCCAGCAGTTTATATGGCATGGAGTCTCCTACGGACTTC.